These 2 T cell receptor beta chains were sequenced from one sample in a study of T cells in Graves' hyperthyroidism and ophthalmopathy (dated by TCRdb to about 2019). Libraries were prepared through multiplex PCR. The sequencer listed for this sample is Illumina HiSeq 2000. TCR beta CDR3 regions were amplified from RNA transcripts. For the first round of RT-PCR on the TCR CDR3, the HTBI primer set was used together with the Qiagen OneStep RT-PCR kit. The public sequencing data were trimmed at Q25 with fastp and processed into clonotypes with MiXCR by TCRdb, which kept only in-frame beta chains. Each record represents a unique CDR3 protein, reported with the most common genes and DNA among its rows. This sample holds about 610,000 distinct CDR3 sequences; approximately 14% were observed only once. 3.5% to 4.5% of the sample rests with the top ten. What was sequenced was blood. Receptors were obtained from a woman aged 40 to 50 with Graves' ophthalmopathy.

This clonotype was recorded many times. The chain recombines TRBV6-5 with TRBJ2-2, with TRBD2 matching 8 bases. J was trimmed by 7 bases and V by 7 bases; bases with no gene match: 5. Germline V gives CDR1 MNHEY, CDR2 SVGAGI. The CDR3 is 13 residues long. CDR3 residues: CASTARGGGELFF. Here the CDR3 DNA reads TGTGCCAGCACGGCTCGGGGGGGCGGGGAGCTGTTTTTT.

This clonotype appeared many times. The chain recombines TRBV6-5 with TRBJ1-5, with 11 bases aligning to TRBD1. The germline CDR1 and CDR2 sequences are MNHEY and SVGAGI. V lost 4 bases and J lost 3; bases outside the gene matches: 5. The CDR3 has 16 amino acids. For the CDR3, the DNA is TGTGCCAGCAGTTCGGGACAGGGGGGGTACAATCAGCCCCAGCATTTT. Its protein product is CASSSGQGGYNQPQHF.